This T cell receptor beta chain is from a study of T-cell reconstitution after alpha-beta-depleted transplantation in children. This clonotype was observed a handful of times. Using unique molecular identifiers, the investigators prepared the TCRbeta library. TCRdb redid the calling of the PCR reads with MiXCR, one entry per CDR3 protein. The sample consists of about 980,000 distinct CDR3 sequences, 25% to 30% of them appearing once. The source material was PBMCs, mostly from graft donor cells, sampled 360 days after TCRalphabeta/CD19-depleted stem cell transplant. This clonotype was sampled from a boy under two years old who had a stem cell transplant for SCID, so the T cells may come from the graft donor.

CDR3 protein: CASSDRTSRNEQFF. Written as DNA, the CDR3 is TGCGCCAGCAGCGATCGGACTAGTCGCAATGAGCAGTTCTTC. The chain recombines TRBV4-1 with TRBJ2-1; 7 bases fit TRBD2. The germline gives CDR1 MGHRA, CDR2 YSYEKL. The CDR3 covers 14 residues. After removal of 5 bases from V and 6 bases from J, the junction contained 7 bases not matched to a gene.